This T cell receptor beta chain was sequenced in a study of metastatic and nonmetastatic thyroid tumors. Study-wide context: Across blood and tumor or nodule tissue, repertoires from malignant and benign thyroid patients were compared with one another.

MiXCR re-clonotyped the PCR reads for TCRdb. The data hold around 20,000 clones, with roughly a quarter observed a single time. The CDR3 is made up of 14 amino acids. Germline CDR1 reads SGHAT; CDR2 reads FQNNGV. The ends were cut back, 3 bases at V and 6 bases at J, with 14 bases in the middle. All patients were treatment-naive before thyroid surgery. What was sequenced was tumor tissue. The J gene is TRBJ1-2, the V gene TRBV11-2; no reliable D call. The TCR sequence derives from a female donor with papillary thyroid cancer or a benign thyroid nodule (not recorded which). Some clones in this sample may be carry-over from other donors' samples. In nucleotides, the CDR3 is TGTGCCAGCAGCTTCCCAGCGCTGCGGGATGGCTACACCTTC. It codes for CASSFPALRDGYTF.